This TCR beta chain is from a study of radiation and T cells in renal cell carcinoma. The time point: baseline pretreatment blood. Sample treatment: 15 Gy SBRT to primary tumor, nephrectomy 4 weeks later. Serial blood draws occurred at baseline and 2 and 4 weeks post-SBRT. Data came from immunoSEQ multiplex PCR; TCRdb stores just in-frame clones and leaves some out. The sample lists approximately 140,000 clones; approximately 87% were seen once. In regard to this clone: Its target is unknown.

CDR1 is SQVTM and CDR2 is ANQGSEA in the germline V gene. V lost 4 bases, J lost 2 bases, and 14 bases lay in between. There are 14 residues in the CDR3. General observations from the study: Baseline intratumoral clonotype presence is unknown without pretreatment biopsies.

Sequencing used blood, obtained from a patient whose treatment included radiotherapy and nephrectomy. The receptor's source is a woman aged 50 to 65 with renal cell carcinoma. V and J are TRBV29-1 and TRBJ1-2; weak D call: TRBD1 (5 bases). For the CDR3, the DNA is TGCAGCGTTGTGTCAGGGCCCGGCAACTATGGCTACACCTTC. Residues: CSVVSGPGNYGYTF.